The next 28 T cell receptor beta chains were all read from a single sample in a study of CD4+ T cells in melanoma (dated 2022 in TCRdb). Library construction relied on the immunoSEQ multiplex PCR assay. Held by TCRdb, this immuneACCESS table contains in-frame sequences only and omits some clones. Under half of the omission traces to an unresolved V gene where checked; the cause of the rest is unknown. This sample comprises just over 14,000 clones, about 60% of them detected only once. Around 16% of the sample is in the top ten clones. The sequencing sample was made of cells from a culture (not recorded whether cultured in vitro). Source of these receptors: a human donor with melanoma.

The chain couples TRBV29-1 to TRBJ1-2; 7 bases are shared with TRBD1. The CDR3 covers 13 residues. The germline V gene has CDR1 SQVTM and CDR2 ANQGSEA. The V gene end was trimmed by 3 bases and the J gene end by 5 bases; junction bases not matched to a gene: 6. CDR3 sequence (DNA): TGCAGCGTTGAGAGGGGGCTCGGGTATGGCTACACCTTC. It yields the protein CSVERGLGYGYTF.

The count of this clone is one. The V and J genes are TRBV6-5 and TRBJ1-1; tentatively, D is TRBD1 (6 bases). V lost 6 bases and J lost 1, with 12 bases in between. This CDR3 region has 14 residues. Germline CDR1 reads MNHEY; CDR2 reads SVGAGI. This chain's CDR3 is CASRTRGENTEAFF. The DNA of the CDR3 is TGTGCCAGCAGAACCAGGGGAGAGAACACTGAAGCTTTCTTT.

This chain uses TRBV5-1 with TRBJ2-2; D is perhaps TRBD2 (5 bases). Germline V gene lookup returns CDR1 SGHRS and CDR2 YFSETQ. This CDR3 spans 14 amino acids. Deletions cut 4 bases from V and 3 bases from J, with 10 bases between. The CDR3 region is CASSRPGDTGELFF. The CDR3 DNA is TGCGCCAGCAGCCGTCCCGGGGACACCGGGGAGCTGTTTTTT.

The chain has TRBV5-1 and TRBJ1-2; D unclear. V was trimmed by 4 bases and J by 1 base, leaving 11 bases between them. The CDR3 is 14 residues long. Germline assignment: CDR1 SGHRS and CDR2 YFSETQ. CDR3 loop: CASSPGQHNYGYTF. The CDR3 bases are TGCGCCAGCAGCCCCGGGCAGCATAACTATGGCTACACCTTC.

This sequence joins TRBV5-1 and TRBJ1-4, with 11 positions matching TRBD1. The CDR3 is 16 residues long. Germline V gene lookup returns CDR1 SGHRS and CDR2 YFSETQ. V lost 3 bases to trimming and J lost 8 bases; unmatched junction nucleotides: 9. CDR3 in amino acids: CASSWGTGGQGEKLFF. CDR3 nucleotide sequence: TGCGCCAGCAGCTGGGGGACAGGGGGTCAAGGAGAAAAACTGTTTTTT.

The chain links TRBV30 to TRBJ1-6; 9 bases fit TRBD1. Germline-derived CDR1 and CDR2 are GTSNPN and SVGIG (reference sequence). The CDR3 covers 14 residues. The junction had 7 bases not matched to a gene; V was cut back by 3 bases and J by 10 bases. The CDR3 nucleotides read TGTGCCTGGAGCCCCGGGACAGGGAGATCACCCCTCCACTTT. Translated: CAWSPGTGRSPLHF.

CDR3 loop: CASSAGQLVYSGNTIYF. The CDR3 DNA sequence: TGTGCCAGCAGCGCGGGACAGTTGGTCTACTCTGGAAACACCATATATTTT. The J gene is TRBJ1-3, the V gene TRBV9; TRBD1 aligns across 7 bases. The CDR3 spans 17 residues. V lost 3 bases to trimming and J lost 0 bases; unmatched junction nucleotides: 9. The germline CDR1 and CDR2 sequences are SGDLS and YYNGEE.

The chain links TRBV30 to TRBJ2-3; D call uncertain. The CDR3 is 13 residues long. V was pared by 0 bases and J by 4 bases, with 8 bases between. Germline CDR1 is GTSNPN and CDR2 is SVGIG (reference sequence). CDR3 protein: CAWSVLGADTQYF. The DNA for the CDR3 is TGTGCCTGGAGTGTACTGGGCGCAGATACGCAGTATTTT.

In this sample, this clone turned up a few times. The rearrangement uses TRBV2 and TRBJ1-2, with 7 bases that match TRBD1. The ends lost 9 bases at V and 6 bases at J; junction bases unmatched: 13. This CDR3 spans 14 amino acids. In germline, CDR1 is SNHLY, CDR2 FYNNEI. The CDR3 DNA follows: TGTGCCAGGGATCCCGCGAATCAGGGGGATGGCTACACCTTC. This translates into CARDPANQGDGYTF. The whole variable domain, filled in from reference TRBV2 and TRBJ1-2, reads EPEVTQTPSHQVTQMGQEVILRCVPISNHLYFYWYRQILGQKVEFLVSFYNNEISEKSEIFDDQFSVERPDGSNFTLKIRSTKLEDSAMYFCARDPANQGDGYTFGSGTRLTVV.

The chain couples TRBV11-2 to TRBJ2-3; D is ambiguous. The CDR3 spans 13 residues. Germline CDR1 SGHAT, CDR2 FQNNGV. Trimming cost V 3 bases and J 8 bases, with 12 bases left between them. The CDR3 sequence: CASSFDLRGTQYF. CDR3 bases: TGTGCCAGCAGCTTTGACCTCCGAGGTACGCAGTATTTT.

This chain's CDR3 is CASSARGTDYEQYF. For the CDR3, the DNA is TGTGCCAGCAGCGCACGTGGGACCGACTACGAGCAGTACTTC. J is TRBJ2-7 and V is TRBV9; D tentatively reads TRBD1 or TRBD2 (5 bases each). CDR1 SGDLS and CDR2 YYNGEE come from the germline V gene. The CDR3 is 14 residues long. V was trimmed by 3 bases and J by 3 bases, leaving 13 bases between them.

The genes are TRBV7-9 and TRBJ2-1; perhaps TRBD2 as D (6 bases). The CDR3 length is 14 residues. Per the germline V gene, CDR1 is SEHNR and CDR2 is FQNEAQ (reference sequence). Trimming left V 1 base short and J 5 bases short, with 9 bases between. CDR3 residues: CASSLDGGNNEQFF. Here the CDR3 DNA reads TGTGCCAGCAGCTTAGACGGGGGTAACAATGAGCAGTTCTTC.

The CDR3: CASSLDRLVSNEQFF. CDR3 in DNA: TGTGCCAGCAGCTTAGACCGGCTCGTGAGCAATGAGCAGTTCTTC. The genes are TRBV11-2 and TRBJ2-1; D is undetermined. The V and J ends lost 0 bases and 6 bases respectively, with 12 bases between them. The germline V gene has CDR1 SGHAT and CDR2 FQNNGV. The CDR3 is 15 residues long.

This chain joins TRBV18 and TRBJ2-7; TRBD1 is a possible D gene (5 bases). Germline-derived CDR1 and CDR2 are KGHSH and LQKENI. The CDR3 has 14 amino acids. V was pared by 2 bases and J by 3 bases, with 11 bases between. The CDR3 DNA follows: TGTGCCAGCTCACCAACCCAGGGCTACTACGAGCAGTACTTC. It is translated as CASSPTQGYYEQYF. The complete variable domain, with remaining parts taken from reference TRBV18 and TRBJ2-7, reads NAGVMQNPRHLVRRRGQEARLRCSPMKGHSHVYWYRQLPEEGLKFMVYLQKENIIDESGMPKERFSAEFPKEGPSILRIQQVVRGDSAAYFCASSPTQGYYEQYFGPGTRLTVT.

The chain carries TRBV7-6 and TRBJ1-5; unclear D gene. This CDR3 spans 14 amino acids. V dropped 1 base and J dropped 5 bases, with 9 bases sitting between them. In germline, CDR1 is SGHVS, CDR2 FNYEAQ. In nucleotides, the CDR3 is TGTGCCAGCAGCTTAGGGACGGGAGATCAGCCCCAGCATTTT. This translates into CASSLGTGDQPQHF. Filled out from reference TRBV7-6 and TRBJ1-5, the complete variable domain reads GAGVSQSPRYKVTKRGQDVALRCDPISGHVSLYWYRQALGQGPEFLTYFNYEAQQDKSGLPNDRFSAERPEGSISTLTIQRTEQRDSAMYRCASSLGTGDQPQHFGDGTRLSIL.

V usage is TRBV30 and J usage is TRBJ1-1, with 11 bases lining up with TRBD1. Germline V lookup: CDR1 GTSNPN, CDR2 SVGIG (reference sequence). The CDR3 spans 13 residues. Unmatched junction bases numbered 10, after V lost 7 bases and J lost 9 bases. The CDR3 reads CAYARDRGRKAFF. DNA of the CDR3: TGTGCCTACGCCCGGGACAGGGGGAGGAAAGCTTTCTTT.

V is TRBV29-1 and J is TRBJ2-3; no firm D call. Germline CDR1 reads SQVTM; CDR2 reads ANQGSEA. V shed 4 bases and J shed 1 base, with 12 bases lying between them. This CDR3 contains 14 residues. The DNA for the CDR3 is TGCAGCGTTGTTCCTTTTCTCGGCACAGATACGCAGTATTTT. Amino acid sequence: CSVVPFLGTDTQYF.

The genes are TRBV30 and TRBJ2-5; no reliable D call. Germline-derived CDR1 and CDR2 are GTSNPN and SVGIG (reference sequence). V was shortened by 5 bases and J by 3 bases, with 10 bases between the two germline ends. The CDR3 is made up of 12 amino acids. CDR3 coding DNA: TGTGCCTGGTCCATAGGGAAAGAGACCCAGTACTTC. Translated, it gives CAWSIGKETQYF.

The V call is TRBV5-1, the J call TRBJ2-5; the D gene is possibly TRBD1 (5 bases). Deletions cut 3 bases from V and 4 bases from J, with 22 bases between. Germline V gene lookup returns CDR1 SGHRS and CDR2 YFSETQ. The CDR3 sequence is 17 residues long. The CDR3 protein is CASSSQILGQGGETQYF. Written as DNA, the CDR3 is TGCGCCAGCAGCTCCCAAATTTTAGGGCAGGGCGGAGAGACCCAGTACTTC.

The chain's CDR3 is CASSGQGLAGDEQFF. The CDR3 DNA sequence: TGTGCCAGCAGTGGTCAGGGACTAGCGGGCGATGAGCAGTTCTTC. V is TRBV6-1 and J is TRBJ2-1; 12 nucleotides align to TRBD2. The V segment lost 4 bases and the J segment 8 bases; nucleotides outside the gene matches: 6. Per germline, CDR1 MNHNS and CDR2 SASEGT. The CDR3 runs to 15 residues.

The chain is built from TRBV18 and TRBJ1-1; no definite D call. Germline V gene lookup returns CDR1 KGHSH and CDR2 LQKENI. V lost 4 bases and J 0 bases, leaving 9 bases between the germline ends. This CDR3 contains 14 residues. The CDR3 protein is CASSRTQVNTEAFF. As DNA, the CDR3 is TGTGCCAGCTCACGAACCCAGGTGAACACTGAAGCTTTCTTT.

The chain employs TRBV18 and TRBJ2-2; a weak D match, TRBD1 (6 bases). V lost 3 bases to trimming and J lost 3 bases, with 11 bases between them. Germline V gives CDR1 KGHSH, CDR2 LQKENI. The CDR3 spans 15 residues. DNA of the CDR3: TGTGCCAGCTCACCGGGCAGGGGTGACACCGGGGAGCTGTTTTTT. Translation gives CASSPGRGDTGELFF.

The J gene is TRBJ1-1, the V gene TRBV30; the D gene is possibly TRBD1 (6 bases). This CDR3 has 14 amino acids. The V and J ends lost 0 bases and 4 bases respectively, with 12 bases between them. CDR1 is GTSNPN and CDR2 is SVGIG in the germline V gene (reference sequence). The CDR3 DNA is TGTGCCTGGAGTGTAACAGGGAGTTCCACTGAAGCTTTCTTT. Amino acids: CAWSVTGSSTEAFF.

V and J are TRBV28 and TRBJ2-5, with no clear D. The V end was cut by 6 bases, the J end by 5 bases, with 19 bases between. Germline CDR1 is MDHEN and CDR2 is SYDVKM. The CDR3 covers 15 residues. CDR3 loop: CASSHPAGFGETQYF. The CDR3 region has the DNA TGTGCCAGCAGCCACCCTGCCGGTTTCGGGGAGACCCAGTACTTC.

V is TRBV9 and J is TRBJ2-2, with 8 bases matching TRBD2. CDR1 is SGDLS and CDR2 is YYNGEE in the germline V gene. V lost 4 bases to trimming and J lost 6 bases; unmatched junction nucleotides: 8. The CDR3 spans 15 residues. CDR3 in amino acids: CASSPRTSLAGELFF. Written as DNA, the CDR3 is TGTGCCAGCAGCCCCAGGACTAGCCTCGCCGGGGAGCTGTTTTTT.

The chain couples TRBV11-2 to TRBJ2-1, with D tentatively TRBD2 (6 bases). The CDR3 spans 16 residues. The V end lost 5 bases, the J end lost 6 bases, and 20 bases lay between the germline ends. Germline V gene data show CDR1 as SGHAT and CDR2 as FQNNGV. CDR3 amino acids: CASSRLTGLVGNEQFF. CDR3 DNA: TGTGCCAGCAGCCGCCTGACGGGACTGGTGGGCAATGAGCAGTTCTTC.

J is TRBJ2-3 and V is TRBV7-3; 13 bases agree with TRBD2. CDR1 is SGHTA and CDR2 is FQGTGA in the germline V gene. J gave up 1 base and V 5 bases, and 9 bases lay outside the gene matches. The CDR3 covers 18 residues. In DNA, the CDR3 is TGTGCCAGCAGCCTACGACCTACTAGCGGGGGGGGCACAGATACGCAGTATTTT. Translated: CASSLRPTSGGGTDTQYF.

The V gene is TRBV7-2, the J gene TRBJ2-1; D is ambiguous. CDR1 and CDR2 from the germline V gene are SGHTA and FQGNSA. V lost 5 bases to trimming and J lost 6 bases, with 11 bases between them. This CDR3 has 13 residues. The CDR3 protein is CASSVRSGNEQFF. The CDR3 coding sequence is TGTGCCAGCAGCGTCCGTAGTGGCAATGAGCAGTTCTTC.